This T cell receptor (beta chain) was observed in a study of regulatory T cells in long-lasting Graves disease. Study-wide results and limits: Study was limited to peripheral blood, excluding thyroid tissue. Reduced TCR diversity was observed in persistent Graves' patients versus newly diagnosed patients.

This clonotype was observed a handful of times. Its antigen is not known. CDR3 length: 15 amino acids. V lost 0 bases and J 6 bases, leaving 15 bases between the germline ends. Germline CDR1 SGHDN, CDR2 FVKESK. Construction of TCR beta libraries relied on iRepertoire HTBI primers and on Arm-PCR targeting CDR3 regions. TCRdb reprocessed the multiplex PCR reads with MiXCR, giving one entry per CDR3 protein. Of 600,000 to 650,000 distinct CDR3 sequences listed, 16% are singletons. Noted time point: newly diagnosed GD, antithyroid drugs for less than 3 months. Extracted RNA from PBMCs served as the source of the TCR library. These same records also appear under a second study, on T cells in Graves' hyperthyroidism and ophthalmopathy. In that study: Ophthalmopathy got predicted by the model a median approximately 6.3 months before its onset.

Sequenced here: peripheral blood mononuclear cells (PBMCs), sampled at new diagnosis, from a patient treated with antithyroid drugs. This clonotype was sampled from a woman younger than 45 with Graves disease. The chain uses TRBV14 and TRBJ2-7, with D possibly TRBD2 on 5 matching bases. The CDR3 sequence is CASSQDLRNAGEQYF. CDR3 DNA sequence: TGTGCCAGCAGCCAAGATCTTAGAAATGCGGGCGAGCAGTACTTC.